The clone carrying this T cell receptor beta chain was recorded many times. Its antigen is currently unknown. This sample is drawn from a study of human T cells and chemical hapten exposure. For the study at large: Diphenylcyclopropenone doses were given weekly to the scalps of patients across the approximately 24-week study. Recorded diagnoses among the mostly female patients were alopecia areata, totalis or universalis.

Trimming cost V 5 bases and J 1 base, with 8 bases left between them. The CDR3 is 13 residues long. Germline CDR1 reads PRHDT; CDR2 reads FYEKMQ (reference sequence). Whole-study results and caveats: It was expanded TCRs that formed significantly more large CDR3 similarity clusters than controls did.

The time point is: pre-sensitization, week 0. Sample treatment: therapeutic diphenylcyclopropenone sensitization with weekly scalp DPC. Unfractionated whole blood yielded the extracted total RNA. Study processing details: Sample TCR totals centred on a median of about 92,000, ranging about 23,224 to 690,600. TCRdb independently ran MiXCR on the RACE reads; one entry per CDR3 protein. The V and J calls and clone size are TCRdb's, not the authors'. The table includes under 60,000 distinct CDR3 sequences, more than 9% detected once. This clonotype was sampled from a woman aged 25 to 39 with alopecia areata. Some clones in this sample may be carry-over from other donors' samples. Sequences were derived from whole blood, sampled in connection with sensitization to the hapten diphenylcyclopropenone (DPC). V gene TRBV13 combines with J gene TRBJ1-1, with D unclear. The CDR3 DNA reads as TGTGCCAGCAGCGGAGAGGGGAACACTGAAGCTTTCTTT. Amino acid sequence: CASSGEGNTEAFF.